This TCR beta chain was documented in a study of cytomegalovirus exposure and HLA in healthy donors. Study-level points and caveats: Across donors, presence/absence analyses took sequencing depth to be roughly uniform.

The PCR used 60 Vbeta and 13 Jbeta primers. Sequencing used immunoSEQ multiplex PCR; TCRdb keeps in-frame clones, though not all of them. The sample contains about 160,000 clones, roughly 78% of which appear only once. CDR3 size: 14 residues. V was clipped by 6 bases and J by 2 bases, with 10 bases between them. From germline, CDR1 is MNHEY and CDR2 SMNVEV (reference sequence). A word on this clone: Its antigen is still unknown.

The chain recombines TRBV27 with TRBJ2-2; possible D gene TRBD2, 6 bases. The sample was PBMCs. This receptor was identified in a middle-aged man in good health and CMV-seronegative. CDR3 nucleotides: TGTGCCAGCAGGGAGGGGCGAAACACCGGGGAGCTGTTTTTT. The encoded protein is CASREGRNTGELFF.